This T cell receptor (beta chain) was documented in a study of identical twins (TCRdb year 2016). As for the study more broadly: The study deep-sequenced TCR alpha and beta repertoires from monozygotic twins, unrelated adults of various ages and cord blood to test whether fetal clonotypes persist. To rule out contamination, replicate twin experiments were performed at different times with different library preparation protocols. Study-wide findings and limitations: Recombination models systematically underestimated out-of-frame TCR alpha sharing in monozygotic twins but agreed with sharing between unrelated individuals. Out-of-frame TCR alpha sequences shared between twins showed an excess of low generation-probability sequences compared with coincidental sharing between unrelated individuals. Invariant T cells such as MAIT and iNKT could partly confound zero-insertion analyses, though diverse VJ usage argued against this for most clonotypes. Fewer insertions were carried by abundant cord blood beta clonotypes, a similar but weaker trend appeared in young adult naive repertoires, and no such trend appeared in memory repertoires. Because the same donors could not be followed over many years, conclusions were based on cross-sectional statistical analysis. In beta out-of-frame sequences, excess twin sharing was weaker, because having fewer shared sequences lowered the signal-to-noise ratio.

To prepare the library, 5' RACE was applied. Sequencer: Illumina HiSeq 2000. Template switching introduced a universal primer binding site; the final cDNA contained a unique molecular identifier, enabling accurate counting of TCR cDNA molecules. Specific primers in the conserved constant-segment region were used to synthesize first-strand cDNA for the TCR alpha and beta chains. To control for contamination, every cDNA library carried two barcodes: a SMART-Mk sample barcode plus Illumina barcodes. TruSeq adapter sequences, together with Illumina sample barcodes, were added in two successive PCR steps. Sequencing of the TCR alpha and beta cDNA libraries was done on the Illumina HiSeq platform using custom primers. Per the source publication's procedure: Unique molecular identifiers were extracted from raw reads with MiGEC, and CDR3 positions were determined with MiXCR. For each individual, recombination models were inferred using an EM algorithm with the repgenHMM and IGoR tools. The tcR package in R was used for shared clonotype analysis, with sharing normalized by the product of cloneset sizes. To study raw recombination free of thymic and clonal selection effects, out-of-frame nonproductive sequences were analyzed. TCRdb passed the public sequencing reads through fastp at Q25 and MiXCR, retaining productive beta sequences. Entries that share a CDR3 protein sequence are merged under the most common genes and DNA. The V and J calls here are based on TCRdb, not the publication. In all, the sample holds approximately 1.8 million distinct CDR3 sequences, and around 33% of those were seen once. The top ten clones comprise less than 0.35% of the sample.

Notes on this clonotype: No antigen is known for it. No per-base quality is available; no much larger clone lies one base away.

Every donor in the study was a healthy Caucasian. The germline V gene (reference sequence) provides CDR1 LNHDA and CDR2 SQIVND. From cysteine to phenylalanine, the CDR3 is 14 amino acids long. Here the CDR3 DNA is all that survives: 42 bases in frame from base 1. The chain couples TRBV19 to TRBJ2-7, with the D gene uncertain. TRBJ2-5 explains the end of the DNA better; the J call may be wrong. Sequencing was done on a sample of cord blood. This sequence was found in a newborn girl in good health. The DNA sequence is given as TGTGCCAGTAGTATGCTGGGCGGACAAGAGACCCAGTACTTC. Its coded protein is CASSMLGGQETQYF.